Listed below are T cell receptor beta chains from one sample, sequenced in a study of cytomegalovirus exposure and HLA in healthy donors. Here immunoSEQ multiplex PCR was the method, and the copy in TCRdb shows in-frame clones only, minus some. The repertoire includes 230,000 or so clones, around nine tenths of them detected once, and about 1.5% sits in the top ten. Sequenced sample: PBMCs. All receptors come from a girl aged 2 to 9 in good health and CMV-seronegative. CDR3s include the opening cysteine and the closing phenylalanine or tryptophan. The D gene is left open where the match is weak. Where a row states a size, it is once, few, many or the class of an expanded clone; other rows omit it.

j_call | d_call | v_call | clone_size | cdr3_aa | cdr3_nt
TRBJ1-2 | . | TRBV30 | . | CAWSDEGAWGYTF | TGTGCCTGGAGTGACGAAGGAGCATGGGGCTACACCTTC
TRBJ2-3 | . | TRBV30 | . | CAWRAGASTDTQYF | TGTGCCTGGAGGGCAGGGGCTAGCACAGATACGCAGTATTTT
TRBJ2-1 | . | TRBV14 | . | CASSQGNRAYNEQFF | TGTGCCAGCAGCCAAGGGAACAGGGCATACAATGAGCAGTTCTTC
TRBJ2-7 | TRBD1 | TRBV19 | . | CASSIAGQGLYEQYF | TGTGCCAGTAGTATAGCGGGACAGGGTCTCTACGAGCAGTACTTC
TRBJ2-1 | TRBD1 | TRBV5-1 | . | CASSRDRGLNEQFF | TGCGCCAGCAGCCGTGACAGGGGTCTCAATGAGCAGTTCTTC
TRBJ2-5 | . | TRBV7-9 | . | CASSPDLQETQYF | TGTGCCAGCAGCCCCGACTTACAAGAGACCCAGTACTTC
TRBJ2-1 | TRBD2 | TRBV7-3 | once | CASSVTGSSGSPYNEQFF | TGTGCCAGCAGCGTAACGGGTTCTAGCGGGAGCCCCTACAATGAGCAGTTCTTC
TRBJ2-5 | TRBD2 | TRBV15 | once | CATSTGLAGEETQYF | TGTGCCACCAGCACGGGACTAGCGGGAGAAGAGACCCAGTACTTC
TRBJ1-2 | . | TRBV19 | . | CASSIVGTRDFYGYTF | TGTGCCAGTAGTATAGTCGGGACAAGGGATTTCTATGGCTACACCTTC
TRBJ1-3 | . | TRBV15 | . | CATSRDYIGNTIYF | TGTGCCACCAGCAGAGATTATATTGGAAACACCATATATTTT
TRBJ1-1 | . | TRBV10-2 | . | CASSEVGRTGAEAFF | TGCGCCAGCAGTGAGGTTGGCCGTACAGGCGCTGAAGCTTTCTTT
TRBJ1-2 | . | TRBV30 | . | CASIQDYGYTF | TGTGCCTCGATACAGGACTATGGCTACACCTTC
TRBJ2-1 | TRBD2 | TRBV5-1 | . | CASSLAAGGPLGEQFF | TGCGCCAGCAGCTTGGCAGCGGGAGGACCCTTGGGTGAGCAGTTCTTC